The entry below describes one T cell receptor beta chain. Its antigen is not identified. PCR used 60 Vbeta primers and 13 Jbeta primers. Assay: immunoSEQ multiplex PCR; the TCRdb copy retains only in-frame clones and omits some. This sample has about 180,000 clones, with 70% to 75% found just once. This sample is part of a study of cytomegalovirus exposure and HLA in healthy donors. The V and J ends lost 5 bases and 13 bases, in that order; junction bases with no gene match: 5. This CDR3 comprises 11 residues. Per the germline V gene, CDR1 is MNHNY and CDR2 is SVGAGI (reference sequence). Whole-study results and caveats: Testing in vitro showed a few CMV-associated chains specific for CMV antigens.

This chain connects TRBV6-6 to TRBJ2-1, with TRBD1 matching 7 bases. The specimen sequenced was PBMCs. This TCR was sampled from a male donor in good health and CMV-seronegative. CDR3 amino acids: CASSTGTDQFF. The CDR3 DNA sequence: TGTGCCAGCAGTACCGGGACAGATCAGTTCTTC.